Below, 32 T cell receptor beta chains from the same sample are listed, as sequenced in a study of blood T cells in healthy people across ages. The use of a sample-barcoded 5' primer and a J-beta primer mix characterized a second PCR of roughly 6 to 11 cycles. From the 5' RACE reads, TCRdb called clonotypes with MiXCR, one entry per CDR3 protein. The sample contains fewer than 1,000,000 distinct CDR3 sequences, about half of which appear only once. The sample comprised blood. The source of these receptors is a man at least 80 years old in good health.

This clonotype turned up a few times. The chain joins TRBV6-2 or TRBV6-3 to TRBJ1-1; weak D call: TRBD1 (6 bases). Trimming cost V 6 bases and J 1 base, with 12 bases left between them. Germline CDR1 reads MNHEY; CDR2 reads SVGEGT. This CDR3 is built from 14 residues. In DNA, the CDR3 is TGTGCCAGCAGGGGGGACATAGCGAACACTGAAGCTTTCTTT. Residues: CASRGDIANTEAFF.

This chain links TRBV3-1 with TRBJ2-5; a possible D gene is TRBD1 (5 bases). V lost 5 bases, J lost 5 bases, and 12 bases lay in between. The CDR3 is 13 residues long. Germline V gene sequence: CDR1 LGHDT, CDR2 YNNKEL (reference sequence). CDR3 sequence (DNA): TGTGCCAGCAGCACAGGCGGCCACGAGACCCAGTACTTC. It specifies CASSTGGHETQYF.

This chain connects TRBV28 to TRBJ2-1; 8 positions agree with TRBD2. Losses at the gene ends were 1 base for V and 15 bases for J; bases not matched to a gene: 11. Germline V gene sequence: CDR1 MDHEN, CDR2 SYDVKM. The CDR3 has 14 residues. The CDR3: CASSLLLAAPAGFF. The CDR3 DNA is TGTGCCAGCAGTTTATTACTAGCGGCACCCGCGGGGTTCTTC.

The chain carries TRBV6-6 and TRBJ2-3; maybe TRBD2 (6 bases). There are 15 residues in the CDR3. V was clipped by 0 bases and J by 1 base, with 8 bases between them. CDR1 MNHNY and CDR2 SVGAGI come from the germline V gene (reference sequence). In DNA, the CDR3 is TGTGCCAGCAGTTACTCGGGAGGCGGCACAGATACGCAGTATTTT. Its protein is CASSYSGGGTDTQYF.

For the CDR3, the DNA is TGTGCCAGCAGTCCATCCTACGGGAGTGGGCCGTTCTTC. Translation: CASSPSYGSGPFF. The chain uses TRBV6-2 or TRBV6-3 and TRBJ2-1; maybe TRBD2 (6 bases). Germline V gene data show CDR1 as MNHEY and CDR2 as SVGEGT. Trimming removed 5 bases at V and 15 bases at J, with 20 bases between. The CDR3 covers 13 residues.

This clonotype was picked up one time. V is TRBV20-1 and J is TRBJ2-7, with D maybe TRBD2 (6 bases). In germline, CDR1 is DFQATT, CDR2 SNEGSKA (reference sequence). The CDR3 is 15 amino acids. With 6 bases removed from V and 7 bases from J, the gap between germline ends came to 25 bases. In nucleotides, the CDR3 is TGCAGTGCCAAGTTTTACGGGAGTAGTGGCAATGAGCAGTACTTC. Translated, it gives CSAKFYGSSGNEQYF.

This clonotype was detected only once. Relative to the germline gene, one junction end is altered; a read error may explain this. The rearrangement uses TRBV7-2 and TRBJ2-1; D unclear. Per germline, CDR1 SGHTA and CDR2 FQGNSA. CDR3 size: 13 residues. This CDR3 reads CAISLSVNNEQFF. The CDR3 region has the DNA TGTGCCATCAGCTTGTCTGTAAACAATGAGCAGTTCTTC.

This clonotype has just one count. The junction departs from the called germline gene at one end, perhaps through a read error. The V call is TRBV4-2, the J call TRBJ2-1, with a weak D call TRBD2 (5 bases). The CDR3 consists of 15 residues. Germline V lookup: CDR1 LGHNA, CDR2 YNFKEQ. CDR3 protein: CASSLSKKPGNEQFF. CDR3 nucleotide sequence: TGTGCCAGCAGCCTCAGTAAGAAGCCGGGAAATGAACAGTTCTTC.

This clonotype was observed a few times. This sequence joins TRBV30 and TRBJ2-4; a weak D match, TRBD2 (5 bases). The germline V gene encodes CDR1 GTSNPN and CDR2 SVGIG (reference sequence). CDR3 length equals 15 residues. V lost 4 bases to trimming and J lost 0 bases, with 13 bases between them. CDR3 DNA sequence: TGTGCCTGGAAGTTCTCCGGACTAGCCAAAAACATTCAGTACTTC. As protein: CAWKFSGLAKNIQYF.

Concerning this clonotype itself: This may arise from a read error, as a much more abundant clone is one base away. J is TRBJ2-1 and V is TRBV29-1; possibly TRBD1 for D (5 bases). The CDR3 is made up of 16 amino acids. The germline gives CDR1 SQVTM, CDR2 ANQGSEA. CDR3 amino acids: CSVFFPGQNSYYEQFF. The CDR3, as DNA: TGCAGCGTTTTTTTCCCAGGGCAGAACTCCTACTATGAGCAGTTCTTC.

V gene TRBV6-5 combines with J gene TRBJ1-2, with D possibly TRBD1 on 6 matching bases. Germline loops: CDR1 MNHEY, CDR2 SVGAGI. Trimming took off 2 bases at V and 5 bases at J, with 12 bases between the two ends. The length of the CDR3 is 14 residues. CDR3 bases: TGTGCCAGCAGTTACGCAGGGGTTGGATATGGCTACACCTTC. Residues: CASSYAGVGYGYTF.

The rearrangement joins TRBV7-9 to TRBJ2-5; 9 bases are a match to TRBD1. Germline lookup yields CDR1 SEHNR and CDR2 FQNEAQ (reference sequence). The CDR3 is made up of 15 amino acids. J gave up 2 bases and V 5 bases, and 6 bases lay outside the gene matches. The CDR3 sequence is CASSRDRADQETQYF. As DNA, the CDR3 is TGTGCCAGCAGCAGGGACAGGGCCGATCAAGAGACCCAGTACTTC.

The gene calls are TRBV10-3 and TRBJ1-4; possible D gene TRBD1, 5 bases. Per the germline V gene, CDR1 is ENHRY and CDR2 is SYGVKD. Trimming cost V 4 bases and J 5 bases, with 11 bases left between them. The CDR3 extends over 14 amino acids. The CDR3 bases are TGTGCCATCAGTGGCGGGGCAGGGAATGAAAAACTGTTTTTT. It translates to CAISGGAGNEKLFF.

The rearrangement uses TRBV29-1 and TRBJ2-3; D ambiguous. V was cut by 1 base and J by 13 bases, with 9 bases left in between. Germline CDR1 reads SQVTM; CDR2 reads ANQGSEA. CDR3 length: 10 residues. The CDR3 sequence is CSVEGPWEYF. The DNA for the CDR3 is TGCAGCGTTGAAGGCCCATGGGAGTATTTT.

This clonotype was observed a handful of times. The rearrangement joins TRBV7-2 to TRBJ2-1; TRBD2 aligns across 10 bases. The CDR3 contains 19 residues. Germline V lookup: CDR1 SGHTA, CDR2 FQGNSA. The ends lost 1 base at V and 0 bases at J; junction bases unmatched: 9. The CDR3: CASSLGGRAGGSSYNEQFF. The CDR3 region has the DNA TGTGCCAGCAGCTTAGGAGGGCGAGCGGGAGGGAGCTCCTACAATGAGCAGTTCTTC.

Written as DNA, the CDR3 is TGTGCCAGCAGCCGGGGGGCGATGGAGAACACCGGGGAGCTGTTTTTT. Amino acids: CASSRGAMENTGELFF. V usage is TRBV5-5 and J usage is TRBJ2-2; maybe TRBD2 (7 bases). The V end lost 4 bases, the J end lost 1 base, and 14 bases lay between the germline ends. Germline CDR1 and CDR2: SGHKS and YYEKEE (reference sequence). CDR3 length: 16 residues. The full variable domain, rest sourced from reference TRBV5-5 and TRBJ2-2, is DAGVTQSPTHLIKTRGQQVTLRCSPISGHKSVSWYQQVLGQGPQFIFQYYEKEERGRGNFPDRFSARQFPNYSSELNVNALLLGDSALYLCASSRGAMENTGELFFGEGSRLTVL.

The rearrangement links TRBV20-1 to TRBJ2-5; 7 bases are a match to TRBD1. The DNA end is a closer match to TRBJ2-7, so the J assignment may be wrong. Per the germline V gene, CDR1 is DFQATT and CDR2 is SNEGSKA (reference sequence). This CDR3 has 13 amino acids. CDR3 sequence: CSASPGTEDEQYF. For the CDR3, the DNA is TGCAGTGCTAGCCCCGGGACAGAGGACGAGCAGTACTTC.

The rearrangement uses TRBV28 and TRBJ2-6; D gene ambiguous. In germline, CDR1 is MDHEN, CDR2 SYDVKM. This CDR3 has 14 residues. V lost 6 bases, J lost 0 bases, and 6 bases lay in between. The CDR3 DNA is TGTGCCAGCAGGGACCTCTCTGGGGCCAACGTCCTGACTTTC. Translated: CASRDLSGANVLTF. Full variable domain (missing parts from reference TRBV28 and TRBJ2-6): DVKVTQSSRYLVKRTGEKVFLECVQDMDHENMFWYRQDPGLGLRLIYFSYDVKMKEKGDIPEGYSVSREKKERFSLILESASTNQTSMYLCASRDLSGANVLTFGAGSRLTVL.

The genes are TRBV30 and TRBJ2-4; unclear D gene. The assigned J gene may be wrong: the sequence end matches TRBJ2-7 better. The V gene's germline CDR1 is GTSNPN and CDR2 SVGIG (reference sequence). This CDR3 has 14 amino acids. As DNA, the CDR3 is TGTGCCTGGAGTGTACGTAAAGGCCTTTCCGAGCAGTACTTC. It is translated as CAWSVRKGLSEQYF.

The chain combines TRBV14 with TRBJ2-5, with 8 bases matching TRBD1. Germline CDR1 is SGHDN and CDR2 is FVKESK. The CDR3 extends over 15 amino acids. V trimming: 0 bases; J trimming: 5 bases; junction bases outside the gene matches: 5. The CDR3 DNA reads TGTGCCAGCAGCCAAGATCGGACAGGGTACGAGACCCAGTACTTC. Translated: CASSQDRTGYETQYF.

The chain links TRBV9 to TRBJ2-7, with TRBD1 matching 8 bases. Trimming took 4 bases from V and 4 from J; bases not matched to a gene: 10. The CDR3 covers 15 residues. CDR1 SGDLS and CDR2 YYNGEE come from the germline V gene. The CDR3 sequence is CASSTRTGIEYEQYF. As DNA, the CDR3 is TGTGCCAGCAGCACCCGGACAGGGATCGAATACGAGCAGTACTTC. Full variable domain (outside the CDR3, taken from reference TRBV9 and TRBJ2-7): DSGVTQTPKHLITATGQRVTLRCSPRSGDLSVYWYQQSLDQGLQFLIQYYNGEERAKGNILERFSAQQFPDLHSELNLSSLELGDSALYFCASSTRTGIEYEQYFGPGTRLTVT.

The V call is TRBV2, the J call TRBJ1-4; D is ambiguous. This CDR3 spans 15 amino acids. Trimming shortened V by 3 bases and J by 0 bases, and 8 bases separated the two germline ends. The V gene's germline CDR1 is SNHLY and CDR2 FYNNEI. The CDR3, as DNA: TGTGCCAGCAGTGACAGAACGGCAACTAATGAAAAACTGTTTTTT. Its protein is CASSDRTATNEKLFF.

This clonotype showed up just once. A much larger clone is a single base away; this may be a read error. This chain uses TRBV7-2 with TRBJ2-5; unclear D gene. The J call is uncertain, as TRBJ2-7 better fits the DNA end. The CDR3 is made up of 14 amino acids. Germline CDR1 and CDR2: SGHTA and FQGNSA. The CDR3 DNA sequence: TGTGTCAGCAGCTGGAATGAGCCTAGGGACGAGCAGTACTTC. It translates to CVSSWNEPRDEQYF.

The chain couples TRBV18 to TRBJ2-1; TRBD2 is a possible D gene (6 bases). The CDR3 runs 16 residues. Germline-derived CDR1 and CDR2 are KGHSH and LQKENI. The ends were cut back, 0 bases at V and 3 bases at J, with 12 bases in the middle. CDR3 nucleotides: TGTGCCAGCTCACCACCCCTGCCGGAGGGCTACAATGAGCAGTTCTTC. Residues: CASSPPLPEGYNEQFF.

This clonotype has a handful of counts. CDR3 DNA sequence: TGCAGTGCTAGAAAAGCCGGGACATCCTCCTACGAGCAGTACTTC. This encodes CSARKAGTSSYEQYF. This rearrangement joins TRBV20-1 to TRBJ2-7, with D maybe TRBD1 (6 bases). The CDR3 consists of 15 residues. Trimming left V 2 bases short and J 0 bases short, with 14 bases between. Germline CDR1 reads DFQATT; CDR2 reads SNEGSKA (reference sequence).

This sequence joins TRBV6-4 and TRBJ1-4; the D is unclear. This CDR3 is 13 amino acids long. V lost 4 bases, J lost 10 bases, and 13 bases lay in between. Germline values: CDR1 MRHNA, CDR2 SNTAGT. The CDR3 sequence is CASSVGEGGKLFF. The CDR3, as DNA: TGTGCCAGCAGTGTAGGTGAAGGAGGAAAACTGTTTTTT.

This clonotype showed up just a few times. This rearrangement joins TRBV7-9 to TRBJ2-1; D gene unclear. Germline CDR1 SEHNR, CDR2 FQNEAQ (reference sequence). V lost 3 bases and J lost 0, with 12 bases in between. This CDR3 region has 16 residues. The CDR3 nucleotides read TGTGCCAGCAGCTTTGCACACCCGAGCTCCTACAATGAGCAGTTCTTC. Amino acid sequence: CASSFAHPSSYNEQFF.

This clonotype has just one count. The chain uses TRBV9 and TRBJ2-3; 13 nucleotides align to TRBD2. Trimming at V came to 4 bases and at J to 6 bases, leaving 5 bases not matched to a gene. The CDR3 is made up of 15 amino acids. Germline values: CDR1 SGDLS, CDR2 YYNGEE. DNA of the CDR3: TGTGCCAGCAGCCCGCTACTAGCGGGAGGGGATACGCAGTATTTT. Its translation is CASSPLLAGGDTQYF.

V is TRBV27 and J is TRBJ1-5, with 11 bases that match TRBD1. This CDR3 is built from 17 residues. Per germline, CDR1 MNHEY and CDR2 SMNVEV (reference sequence). The V gene end was trimmed by 5 bases and the J gene end by 6 bases; junction bases not matched to a gene: 12. The CDR3 DNA sequence: TGTGCCAGCAGTCCCGGGACAGGGGGAAGTTTGGTTCAGCCCCAGCATTTT. Residues: CASSPGTGGSLVQPQHF.

This clonotype appeared a few times. The V gene is TRBV4-2, the J gene TRBJ2-7, with D perhaps matching TRBD1 (6 bases). Germline V gene data show CDR1 as LGHNA and CDR2 as YNFKEQ. The CDR3 is 15 residues long. V was trimmed by 4 bases and J by 3 bases, leaving 16 bases between them. The chain's CDR3 is CASSPTQGSGYEQYF. CDR3 nucleotide sequence: TGTGCCAGCAGCCCCACTCAGGGGTCTGGCTACGAGCAGTACTTC.

This clonotype was counted between two and nine times. The rearrangement joins TRBV28 to TRBJ1-5; D not resolved. The germline V and J ends were trimmed by 6 bases and 9 bases, with 15 bases remaining between them. Looked up from germline, CDR1 is MDHEN and CDR2 is SYDVKM. CDR3 size: 13 residues. In nucleotides, the CDR3 is TGTGCCAGCAGGATTCCTTCGAATGGGCCCCAGCATTTT. Protein: CASRIPSNGPQHF.

This clonotype was observed a handful of times. The gene calls are TRBV29-1 and TRBJ1-5; D gene ambiguous. Germline values: CDR1 SQVTM, CDR2 ANQGSEA. Trimming left V 4 bases short and J 6 bases short, with 13 bases between. This CDR3 region has 13 residues. CDR3 coding DNA: TGCAGCGTTGTTGGGGTTGCGGGTCAGCCCCAGCATTTT. It translates to CSVVGVAGQPQHF.